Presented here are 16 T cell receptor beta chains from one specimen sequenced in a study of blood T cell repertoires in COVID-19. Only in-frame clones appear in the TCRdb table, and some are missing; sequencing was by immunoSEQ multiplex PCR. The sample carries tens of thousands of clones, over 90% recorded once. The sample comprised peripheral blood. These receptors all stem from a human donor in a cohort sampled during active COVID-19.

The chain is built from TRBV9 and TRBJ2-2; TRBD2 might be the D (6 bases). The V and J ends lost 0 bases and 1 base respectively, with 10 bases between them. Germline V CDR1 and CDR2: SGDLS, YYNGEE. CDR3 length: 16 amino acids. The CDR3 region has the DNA TGTGCCAGCAGCGTAGGTGTTAGCGGGAACACCGGGGAGCTGTTTTTT. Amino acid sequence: CASSVGVSGNTGELFF.

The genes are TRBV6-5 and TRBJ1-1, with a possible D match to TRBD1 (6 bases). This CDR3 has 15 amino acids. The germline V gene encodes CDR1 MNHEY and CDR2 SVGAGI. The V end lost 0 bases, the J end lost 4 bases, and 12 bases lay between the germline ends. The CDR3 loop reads CASSYSFTGSTEAFF. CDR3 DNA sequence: TGTGCCAGCAGTTACTCGTTCACAGGGAGCACTGAAGCTTTCTTT.

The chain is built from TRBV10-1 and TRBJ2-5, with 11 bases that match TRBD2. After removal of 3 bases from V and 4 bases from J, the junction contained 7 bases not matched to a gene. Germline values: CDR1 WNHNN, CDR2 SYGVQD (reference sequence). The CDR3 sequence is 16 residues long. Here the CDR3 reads CASSEGTSGRGETQYF. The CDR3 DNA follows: TGCGCCAGCAGTGAAGGGACTAGCGGACGAGGAGAGACCCAGTACTTC.

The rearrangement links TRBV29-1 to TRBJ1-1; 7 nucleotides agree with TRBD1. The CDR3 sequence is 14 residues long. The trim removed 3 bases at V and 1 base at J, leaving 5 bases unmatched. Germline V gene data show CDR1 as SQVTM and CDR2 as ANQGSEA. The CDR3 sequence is CSVDRGLGNTEAFF. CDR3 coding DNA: TGCAGCGTTGACAGGGGGTTGGGGAACACTGAAGCTTTCTTT.

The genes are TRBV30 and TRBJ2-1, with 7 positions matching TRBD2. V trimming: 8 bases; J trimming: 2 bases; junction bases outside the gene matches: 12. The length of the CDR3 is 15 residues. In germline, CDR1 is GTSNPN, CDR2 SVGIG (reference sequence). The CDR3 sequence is CARSDGGGPYNEQFF. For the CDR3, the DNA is TGTGCCAGGTCCGACGGGGGAGGGCCCTACAATGAGCAGTTCTTC.

The CDR3: CASSKADPGEKNTEAFF. For the CDR3, the DNA is TGTGCCAGCAGCAAAGCGGATCCGGGGGAAAAGAACACTGAAGCTTTCTTT. The chain recombines TRBV21-1 with TRBJ1-1. TRBV21-1 is termed a pseudogene. The CDR3 is 17 amino acids.

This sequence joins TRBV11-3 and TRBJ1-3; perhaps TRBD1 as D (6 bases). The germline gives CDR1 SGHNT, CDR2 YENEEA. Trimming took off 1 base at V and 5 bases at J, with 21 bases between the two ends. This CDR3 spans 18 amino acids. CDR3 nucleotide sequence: TGTGCCAGCAGCTTAGGTTTGGGTCCGAGACAGGAGCGAAACACCATATATTTT. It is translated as CASSLGLGPRQERNTIYF.

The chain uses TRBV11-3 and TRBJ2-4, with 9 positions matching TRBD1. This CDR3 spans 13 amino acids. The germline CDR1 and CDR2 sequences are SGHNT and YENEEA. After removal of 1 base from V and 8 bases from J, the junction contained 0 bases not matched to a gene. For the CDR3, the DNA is TGTGCCAGCAGCTTAGGACAGGGGGACATTCAGTACTTC. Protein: CASSLGQGDIQYF. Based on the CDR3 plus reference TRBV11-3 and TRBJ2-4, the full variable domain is EAGVVQSPRYKIIEKKQPVAFWCNPISGHNTLYWYLQNLGQGPELLIRYENEEAVDDSQLPKDRFSAERLKGVDSTLKIQPAELGDSAVYLCASSLGQGDIQYFGAGTRLSVL.

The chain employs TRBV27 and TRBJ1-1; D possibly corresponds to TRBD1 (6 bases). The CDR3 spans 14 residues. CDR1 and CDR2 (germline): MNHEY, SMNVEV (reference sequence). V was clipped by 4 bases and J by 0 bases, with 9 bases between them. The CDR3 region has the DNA TGTGCCAGCAGTTCCCGGACAGTGAACACTGAAGCTTTCTTT. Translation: CASSSRTVNTEAFF.

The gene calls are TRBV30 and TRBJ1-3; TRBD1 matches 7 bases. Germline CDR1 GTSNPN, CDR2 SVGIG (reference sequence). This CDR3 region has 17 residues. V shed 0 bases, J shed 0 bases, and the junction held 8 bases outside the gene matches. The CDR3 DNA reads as TGTGCCTGGAGTGTACAGGGGTACAGGTCCTCTGGAAACACCATATATTTT. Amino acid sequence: CAWSVQGYRSSGNTIYF.

The CDR3, as DNA: TGTGCCAGCAGCTTAGGAGTTCGGGGACTCACCGGAAACACCATATATTTT. Translation gives CASSLGVRGLTGNTIYF. The rearrangement uses TRBV7-2 and TRBJ1-3; D might be TRBD1 (5 bases). The V end was cut by 1 base, the J end by 4 bases, with 17 bases between. This CDR3 comprises 17 residues. The V gene's germline CDR1 is SGHTA and CDR2 FQGNSA.

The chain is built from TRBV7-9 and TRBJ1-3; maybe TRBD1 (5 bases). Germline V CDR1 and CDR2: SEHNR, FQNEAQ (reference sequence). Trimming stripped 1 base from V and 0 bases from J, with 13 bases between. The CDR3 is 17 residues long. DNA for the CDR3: TGTGCCAGCAGCTTAGACGTGGTGGGGGGCTCTGGAAACACCATATATTTT. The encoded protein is CASSLDVVGGSGNTIYF.

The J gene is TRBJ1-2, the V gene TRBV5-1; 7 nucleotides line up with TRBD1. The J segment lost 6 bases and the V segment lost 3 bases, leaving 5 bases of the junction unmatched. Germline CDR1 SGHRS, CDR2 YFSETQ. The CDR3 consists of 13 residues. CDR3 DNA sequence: TGCGCCAGCAGCTGGTCCAGGGGGAATGGCTACACCTTC. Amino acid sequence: CASSWSRGNGYTF.

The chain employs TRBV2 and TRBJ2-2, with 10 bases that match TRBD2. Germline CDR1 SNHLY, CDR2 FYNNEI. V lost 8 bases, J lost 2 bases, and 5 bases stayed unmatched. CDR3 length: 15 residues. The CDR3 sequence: CASQSGGGNTGELFF. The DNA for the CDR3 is TGTGCCAGCCAAAGCGGGGGGGGAAACACCGGGGAGCTGTTTTTT.

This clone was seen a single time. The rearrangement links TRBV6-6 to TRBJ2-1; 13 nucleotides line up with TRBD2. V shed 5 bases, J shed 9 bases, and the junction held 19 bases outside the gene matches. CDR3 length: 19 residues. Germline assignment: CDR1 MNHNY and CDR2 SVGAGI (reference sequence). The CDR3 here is CASSRTSGSTGGGSSEQFF. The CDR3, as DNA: TGTGCCAGCAGTCGGACTAGCGGGAGTACAGGGGGGGGGTCAAGTGAGCAGTTCTTC.

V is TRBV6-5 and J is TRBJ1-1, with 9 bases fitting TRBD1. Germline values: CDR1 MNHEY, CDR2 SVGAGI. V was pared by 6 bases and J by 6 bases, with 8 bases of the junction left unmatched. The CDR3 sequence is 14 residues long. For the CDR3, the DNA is TGTGCCAGCAGAGCGGGGGACAGGGTGTCTGAAGCTTTCTTT. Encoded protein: CASRAGDRVSEAFF.